This TCR beta chain is from a study of T cells in Graves' hyperthyroidism and ophthalmopathy. This clonotype has at least ten counts. Its cognate antigen is unknown. The CDR3 is 14 amino acids. Newly diagnosed hyperthyroidism patients aged 18 to 65 years had disease lasting under 2 months. Whole-study results and caveats: Among clonotypes expanded in thyroid above 0.001, most were also found in blood.

Amplified TCR beta CDR3 regions derived from RNA transcripts. Initially, a first-round RT-PCR of the TCR CDR3 employed the HTBI primer set. TCRdb itself ran the multiplex PCR reads through MiXCR, one entry per CDR3 protein. Of under 130,000 distinct CDR3 sequences detected, roughly 47% appear once; the ten largest clones hold approximately 27%. Material for sequencing was blood. The chain is built from TRBV3-2 and TRBJ2-3. TRBV3-2 is assigned pseudogene status. The TCR was taken from a man aged 35 to 55 with Graves' hyperthyroidism. CDR3 nucleotide sequence: TGTGCCAGCAGCCAATCGGGGTACACAGATACGCAGTATTTT. The encoded protein is CASSQSGYTDTQYF.